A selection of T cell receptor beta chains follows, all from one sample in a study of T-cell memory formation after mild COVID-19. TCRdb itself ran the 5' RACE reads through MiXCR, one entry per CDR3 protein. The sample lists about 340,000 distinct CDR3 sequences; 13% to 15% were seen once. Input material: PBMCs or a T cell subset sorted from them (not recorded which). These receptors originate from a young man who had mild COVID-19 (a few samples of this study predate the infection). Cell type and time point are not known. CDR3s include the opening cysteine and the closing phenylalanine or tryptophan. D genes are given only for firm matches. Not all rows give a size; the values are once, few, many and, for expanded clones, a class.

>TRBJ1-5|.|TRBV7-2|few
CASTPPGGGNKPQHF
TGTGCCAGCACCCCCCCGGGGGGCGGCAATAAGCCCCAGCATTTT
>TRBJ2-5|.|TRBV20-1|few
CSASPPRETQYF
TGCAGTGCGAGTCCTCCCCGCGAGACCCAGTACTTC
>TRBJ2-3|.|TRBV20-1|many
CSARRDGDTDTQYF
TGCAGTGCTAGAAGGGACGGCGACACAGATACGCAGTATTTT
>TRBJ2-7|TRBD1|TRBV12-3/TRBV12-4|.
CASSRDRGLEQYF
TGTGCCAGCAGTCGTGACAGGGGGCTCGAGCAGTACTTC
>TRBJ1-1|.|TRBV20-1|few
CSASATMNTEAFF
TGCAGTGCTAGCGCGACCATGAACACTGAAGCTTTCTTT
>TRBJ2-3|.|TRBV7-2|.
CASSSRLDTDTQYF
TGTGCCAGCAGCTCCCGACTAGACACAGATACGCAGTATTTT
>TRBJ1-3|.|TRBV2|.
CASSAGGRSGNTIYF
TGTGCCAGCAGTGCAGGCGGGAGGTCTGGAAACACCATATATTTT
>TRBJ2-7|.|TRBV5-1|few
CASQGPGSYEQYF
TGCGCCAGCCAGGGTCCGGGCTCCTACGAGCAGTACTTC
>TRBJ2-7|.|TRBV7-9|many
CASSLRDSSYEQYF
TGTGCCAGCAGCTTGCGGGACAGCTCCTACGAGCAGTACTTC
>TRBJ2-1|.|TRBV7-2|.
CASSRDNSYNEQFF
TGTGCCAGCAGCCGGGACAACTCCTACAATGAGCAGTTCTTC
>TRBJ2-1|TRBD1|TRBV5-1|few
CASSFETGINDEQFF
TGCGCCAGCAGCTTCGAGACAGGGATTAACGATGAGCAGTTCTTC
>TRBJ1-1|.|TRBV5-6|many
CASNPRAGPTEAFF
TGTGCCAGCAACCCTAGGGCAGGCCCCACTGAAGCTTTCTTT
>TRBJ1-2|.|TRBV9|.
CASRTTAGSGGYTF
TGTGCCAGCAGGACCACGGCGGGGTCCGGAGGCTACACCTTC
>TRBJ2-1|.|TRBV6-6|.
CASSYSIQPGNEQFF
TGTGCCAGCAGTTACTCTATTCAGCCGGGCAATGAGCAGTTCTTC
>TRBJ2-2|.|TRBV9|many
CASSVAGSITGELFF
TGTGCCAGCAGCGTAGCCGGCAGTATCACCGGGGAGCTGTTTTTT
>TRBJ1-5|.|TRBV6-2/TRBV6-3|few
CASSMANQPQHF
TGTGCCAGCAGTATGGCCAATCAGCCCCAGCATTTT
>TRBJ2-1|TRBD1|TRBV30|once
CAWSKGAASYNEQFF
TGTGCCTGGAGTAAGGGGGCAGCTAGCTACAATGAGCAGTTCTTC
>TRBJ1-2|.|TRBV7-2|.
CASSSSRGGYTF
TGTGCCAGCAGCTCCTCCCGGGGTGGCTACACCTTC
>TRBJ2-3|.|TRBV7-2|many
CASSPYSGTDTQYF
TGTGCCAGCAGCCCCTATTCGGGTACAGATACGCAGTATTTT
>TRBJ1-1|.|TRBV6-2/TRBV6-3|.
CASSYSGGLNTEAFF
TGTGCCAGCAGTTACTCTGGGGGCTTGAACACTGAAGCTTTCTTT
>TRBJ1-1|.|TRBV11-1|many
CASTGGVRVNTEAFF
TGTGCCAGCACCGGGGGCGTCCGGGTAAATACTGAAGCTTTCTTT
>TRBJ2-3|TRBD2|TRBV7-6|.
CASSRSGGTTNTQYF
TGTGCCAGCAGCCGTAGCGGGGGAACGACGAATACGCAGTATTTT
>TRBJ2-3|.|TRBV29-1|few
CSVGDGSTDTQYF
TGCAGCGTGGGTGATGGGAGCACAGATACGCAGTATTTT
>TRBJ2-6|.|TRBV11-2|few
CASRSWGTKISGANVLTF
TGTGCCAGCAGGTCCTGGGGCACAAAGATCTCTGGGGCCAACGTCCTGACTTTC
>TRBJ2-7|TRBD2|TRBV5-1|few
CASSLAPSSGGKSYEQYF
TGCGCCAGCAGCTTGGCCCCCTCTAGCGGGGGTAAGTCCTACGAGCAGTACTTC
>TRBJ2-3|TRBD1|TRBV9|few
CASSGTGRVDTQYF
TGTGCCAGCAGCGGGACAGGGCGAGTAGATACGCAGTATTTT
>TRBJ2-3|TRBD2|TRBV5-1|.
CASSDGGGTDTQYF
TGCGCCAGCAGCGACGGGGGAGGGACAGATACGCAGTATTTT
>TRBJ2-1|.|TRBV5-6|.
CASTLVGHLNNEQFF
TGTGCCAGCACCTTAGTTGGACACCTCAACAATGAGCAGTTCTTC
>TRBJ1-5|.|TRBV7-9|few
CASSPLQGDQPQHF
TGTGCCAGCAGCCCTCTCCAGGGAGATCAGCCCCAGCATTTT
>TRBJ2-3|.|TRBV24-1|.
CATSDPPRGTQYF
TGTGCCACCAGTGATCCCCCTAGAGGTACGCAGTATTTT
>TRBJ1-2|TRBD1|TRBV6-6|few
CASMDRDYTF
TGTGCCAGCATGGACAGGGACTACACCTTC
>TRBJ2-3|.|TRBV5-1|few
CASSLAAPGSDTQYF
TGCGCCAGCAGTTTGGCGGCCCCGGGGTCAGATACGCAGTATTTT
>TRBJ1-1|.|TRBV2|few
CASSPFEEPFF
TGTGCCAGCAGCCCTTTTGAAGAGCCTTTCTTT